The clone carrying this TCR beta chain was seen a few times. The data belong to a study of response to subunit inactivated influenza vaccine. V was cut by 6 bases and J by 2 bases, with 10 bases left in between. Germline V gives CDR1 KGHDR, CDR2 SFDVKD. This CDR3 spans 15 amino acids. TCRdb analysed the RT-PCR reads with MiXCR anew, one entry per CDR3 protein. The table includes about 570,000 distinct CDR3 sequences, 11% detected once. These same data were also listed under a study on T cells expressing NK-cell markers. Turning to that study: Making the TCR beta cDNA relied on 5'RACE template switching with UMIs.

The clonotype originates from a man between 45 and 60 years old who received an inactivated influenza vaccine. V gene TRBV24-1 combines with J gene TRBJ2-6, with a possible D match to TRBD1 (5 bases). The sequenced sample was PBMCs from blood, obtained on the day of vaccination. The CDR3 DNA is TGTGCCACCAGTTCTACAGGTACTGGGGCCAACGTCCTGACTTTC. Translation: CATSSTGTGANVLTF.